The entry below describes one T cell receptor (beta chain). This sample stems from a study of blood T cell repertoires in COVID-19. For the study at large: Sites across the United States, Italy and Spain contributed samples from acute and convalescent COVID-19. From T cells, B-cell-depleted T cells, or PBMCs came the material, which was cDNA or gDNA.

Looked up from germline, CDR1 is SGHRS and CDR2 is YFSETQ. This CDR3 is 15 amino acids long. The J segment lost 5 bases and the V segment lost 7 bases, leaving 9 bases of the junction unmatched. In the original workflow: By means of reference gene primer amplification, nucleated cell counts were estimated. Repertoires were generated with immunoSEQ multiplex PCR, while TCRdb's copy carries only in-frame clones and drops some. The DNA gave D and trimming, while V, J and clone size come from that table. The table records tens of thousands of clones, approximately 86% of them present only once. V usage is TRBV5-1 and J usage is TRBJ2-5, with TRBD1 identical over 12 bases. This TCR derives from a man aged 50 to 60 with acute or convalescent COVID-19. The sequenced material came from peripheral blood. This CDR3 is CASHSGTGGAETQYF. The CDR3 coding sequence is TGCGCCAGCCACAGCGGGACAGGGGGCGCGGAGACCCAGTACTTC.